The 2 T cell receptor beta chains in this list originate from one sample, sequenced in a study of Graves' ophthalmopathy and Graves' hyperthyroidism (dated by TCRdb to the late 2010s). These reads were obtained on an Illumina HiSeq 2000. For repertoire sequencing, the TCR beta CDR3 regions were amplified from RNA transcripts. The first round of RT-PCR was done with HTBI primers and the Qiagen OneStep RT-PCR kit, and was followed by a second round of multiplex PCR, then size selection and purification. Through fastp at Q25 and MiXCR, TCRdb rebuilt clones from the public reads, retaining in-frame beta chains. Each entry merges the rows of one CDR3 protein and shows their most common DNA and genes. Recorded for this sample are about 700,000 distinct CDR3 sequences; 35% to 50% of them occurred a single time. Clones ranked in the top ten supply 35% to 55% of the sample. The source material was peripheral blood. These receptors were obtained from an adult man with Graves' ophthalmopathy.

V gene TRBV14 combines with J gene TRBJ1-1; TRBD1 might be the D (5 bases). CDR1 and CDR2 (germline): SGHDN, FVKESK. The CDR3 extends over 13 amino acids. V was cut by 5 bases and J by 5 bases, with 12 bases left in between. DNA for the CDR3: TGTGCCAGCAGCGGGGGAAGCTCTACTGAAGCTTTCTTT. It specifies CASSGGSSTEAFF.

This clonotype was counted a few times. CDR3 coding DNA: TGTGCCAGCAGTCCTGACCCCTTGGACTATGGCTACACCTTC. This gives the protein CASSPDPLDYGYTF. The chain combines TRBV2 with TRBJ1-2; no clear D. The CDR3 has 14 residues. Germline-derived CDR1 and CDR2 are SNHLY and FYNNEI. V was cut by 5 bases and J by 3 bases, with 13 bases left in between. Looking up the rest from reference TRBV2 and TRBJ1-2 gives the full variable domain: EPEVTQTPSHQVTQMGQEVILRCVPISNHLYFYWYRQILGQKVEFLVSFYNNEISEKSEIFDDQFSVERPDGSNFTLKIRSTKLEDSAMYFCASSPDPLDYGYTFGSGTRLTVV.